This T cell receptor (beta chain) stems from a study of blood T cell repertoires in COVID-19. Overall study context: Material from acute and convalescent COVID-19 was sourced from the United States, Italy and Spain. In each case, the material was cDNA or gDNA derived from T cells, B-cell-depleted T cells, or PBMCs.

The junction had 12 bases not matched to a gene; V was cut back by 3 bases and J by 7 bases. Germline-derived CDR1 and CDR2 are MDHEN and SYDVKM. This CDR3 region has 16 residues. Authors' methods: Reference gene primer amplification gave estimated nucleated cell counts. Clones were sequenced by immunoSEQ multiplex PCR, and TCRdb holds only the in-frame ones, with some missing. V and J calls and clone size come straight from that table; D and trimming were deduced from the DNA. Of about 170,000 clones detected, around 83% appear once; the ten largest clones hold 15% to 20%. This rearrangement joins TRBV28 to TRBJ1-1; 9 nucleotides line up with TRBD1. This TCR came from a woman aged 70-85 years who had recovered from COVID-19. Sequencing input: peripheral blood. In DNA form, the CDR3 reads TGTGCCAGCAGTTTCTGGGAGGGGACAGGGCAGGGTGAAGCTTTCTTT. Protein product: CASSFWEGTGQGEAFF.